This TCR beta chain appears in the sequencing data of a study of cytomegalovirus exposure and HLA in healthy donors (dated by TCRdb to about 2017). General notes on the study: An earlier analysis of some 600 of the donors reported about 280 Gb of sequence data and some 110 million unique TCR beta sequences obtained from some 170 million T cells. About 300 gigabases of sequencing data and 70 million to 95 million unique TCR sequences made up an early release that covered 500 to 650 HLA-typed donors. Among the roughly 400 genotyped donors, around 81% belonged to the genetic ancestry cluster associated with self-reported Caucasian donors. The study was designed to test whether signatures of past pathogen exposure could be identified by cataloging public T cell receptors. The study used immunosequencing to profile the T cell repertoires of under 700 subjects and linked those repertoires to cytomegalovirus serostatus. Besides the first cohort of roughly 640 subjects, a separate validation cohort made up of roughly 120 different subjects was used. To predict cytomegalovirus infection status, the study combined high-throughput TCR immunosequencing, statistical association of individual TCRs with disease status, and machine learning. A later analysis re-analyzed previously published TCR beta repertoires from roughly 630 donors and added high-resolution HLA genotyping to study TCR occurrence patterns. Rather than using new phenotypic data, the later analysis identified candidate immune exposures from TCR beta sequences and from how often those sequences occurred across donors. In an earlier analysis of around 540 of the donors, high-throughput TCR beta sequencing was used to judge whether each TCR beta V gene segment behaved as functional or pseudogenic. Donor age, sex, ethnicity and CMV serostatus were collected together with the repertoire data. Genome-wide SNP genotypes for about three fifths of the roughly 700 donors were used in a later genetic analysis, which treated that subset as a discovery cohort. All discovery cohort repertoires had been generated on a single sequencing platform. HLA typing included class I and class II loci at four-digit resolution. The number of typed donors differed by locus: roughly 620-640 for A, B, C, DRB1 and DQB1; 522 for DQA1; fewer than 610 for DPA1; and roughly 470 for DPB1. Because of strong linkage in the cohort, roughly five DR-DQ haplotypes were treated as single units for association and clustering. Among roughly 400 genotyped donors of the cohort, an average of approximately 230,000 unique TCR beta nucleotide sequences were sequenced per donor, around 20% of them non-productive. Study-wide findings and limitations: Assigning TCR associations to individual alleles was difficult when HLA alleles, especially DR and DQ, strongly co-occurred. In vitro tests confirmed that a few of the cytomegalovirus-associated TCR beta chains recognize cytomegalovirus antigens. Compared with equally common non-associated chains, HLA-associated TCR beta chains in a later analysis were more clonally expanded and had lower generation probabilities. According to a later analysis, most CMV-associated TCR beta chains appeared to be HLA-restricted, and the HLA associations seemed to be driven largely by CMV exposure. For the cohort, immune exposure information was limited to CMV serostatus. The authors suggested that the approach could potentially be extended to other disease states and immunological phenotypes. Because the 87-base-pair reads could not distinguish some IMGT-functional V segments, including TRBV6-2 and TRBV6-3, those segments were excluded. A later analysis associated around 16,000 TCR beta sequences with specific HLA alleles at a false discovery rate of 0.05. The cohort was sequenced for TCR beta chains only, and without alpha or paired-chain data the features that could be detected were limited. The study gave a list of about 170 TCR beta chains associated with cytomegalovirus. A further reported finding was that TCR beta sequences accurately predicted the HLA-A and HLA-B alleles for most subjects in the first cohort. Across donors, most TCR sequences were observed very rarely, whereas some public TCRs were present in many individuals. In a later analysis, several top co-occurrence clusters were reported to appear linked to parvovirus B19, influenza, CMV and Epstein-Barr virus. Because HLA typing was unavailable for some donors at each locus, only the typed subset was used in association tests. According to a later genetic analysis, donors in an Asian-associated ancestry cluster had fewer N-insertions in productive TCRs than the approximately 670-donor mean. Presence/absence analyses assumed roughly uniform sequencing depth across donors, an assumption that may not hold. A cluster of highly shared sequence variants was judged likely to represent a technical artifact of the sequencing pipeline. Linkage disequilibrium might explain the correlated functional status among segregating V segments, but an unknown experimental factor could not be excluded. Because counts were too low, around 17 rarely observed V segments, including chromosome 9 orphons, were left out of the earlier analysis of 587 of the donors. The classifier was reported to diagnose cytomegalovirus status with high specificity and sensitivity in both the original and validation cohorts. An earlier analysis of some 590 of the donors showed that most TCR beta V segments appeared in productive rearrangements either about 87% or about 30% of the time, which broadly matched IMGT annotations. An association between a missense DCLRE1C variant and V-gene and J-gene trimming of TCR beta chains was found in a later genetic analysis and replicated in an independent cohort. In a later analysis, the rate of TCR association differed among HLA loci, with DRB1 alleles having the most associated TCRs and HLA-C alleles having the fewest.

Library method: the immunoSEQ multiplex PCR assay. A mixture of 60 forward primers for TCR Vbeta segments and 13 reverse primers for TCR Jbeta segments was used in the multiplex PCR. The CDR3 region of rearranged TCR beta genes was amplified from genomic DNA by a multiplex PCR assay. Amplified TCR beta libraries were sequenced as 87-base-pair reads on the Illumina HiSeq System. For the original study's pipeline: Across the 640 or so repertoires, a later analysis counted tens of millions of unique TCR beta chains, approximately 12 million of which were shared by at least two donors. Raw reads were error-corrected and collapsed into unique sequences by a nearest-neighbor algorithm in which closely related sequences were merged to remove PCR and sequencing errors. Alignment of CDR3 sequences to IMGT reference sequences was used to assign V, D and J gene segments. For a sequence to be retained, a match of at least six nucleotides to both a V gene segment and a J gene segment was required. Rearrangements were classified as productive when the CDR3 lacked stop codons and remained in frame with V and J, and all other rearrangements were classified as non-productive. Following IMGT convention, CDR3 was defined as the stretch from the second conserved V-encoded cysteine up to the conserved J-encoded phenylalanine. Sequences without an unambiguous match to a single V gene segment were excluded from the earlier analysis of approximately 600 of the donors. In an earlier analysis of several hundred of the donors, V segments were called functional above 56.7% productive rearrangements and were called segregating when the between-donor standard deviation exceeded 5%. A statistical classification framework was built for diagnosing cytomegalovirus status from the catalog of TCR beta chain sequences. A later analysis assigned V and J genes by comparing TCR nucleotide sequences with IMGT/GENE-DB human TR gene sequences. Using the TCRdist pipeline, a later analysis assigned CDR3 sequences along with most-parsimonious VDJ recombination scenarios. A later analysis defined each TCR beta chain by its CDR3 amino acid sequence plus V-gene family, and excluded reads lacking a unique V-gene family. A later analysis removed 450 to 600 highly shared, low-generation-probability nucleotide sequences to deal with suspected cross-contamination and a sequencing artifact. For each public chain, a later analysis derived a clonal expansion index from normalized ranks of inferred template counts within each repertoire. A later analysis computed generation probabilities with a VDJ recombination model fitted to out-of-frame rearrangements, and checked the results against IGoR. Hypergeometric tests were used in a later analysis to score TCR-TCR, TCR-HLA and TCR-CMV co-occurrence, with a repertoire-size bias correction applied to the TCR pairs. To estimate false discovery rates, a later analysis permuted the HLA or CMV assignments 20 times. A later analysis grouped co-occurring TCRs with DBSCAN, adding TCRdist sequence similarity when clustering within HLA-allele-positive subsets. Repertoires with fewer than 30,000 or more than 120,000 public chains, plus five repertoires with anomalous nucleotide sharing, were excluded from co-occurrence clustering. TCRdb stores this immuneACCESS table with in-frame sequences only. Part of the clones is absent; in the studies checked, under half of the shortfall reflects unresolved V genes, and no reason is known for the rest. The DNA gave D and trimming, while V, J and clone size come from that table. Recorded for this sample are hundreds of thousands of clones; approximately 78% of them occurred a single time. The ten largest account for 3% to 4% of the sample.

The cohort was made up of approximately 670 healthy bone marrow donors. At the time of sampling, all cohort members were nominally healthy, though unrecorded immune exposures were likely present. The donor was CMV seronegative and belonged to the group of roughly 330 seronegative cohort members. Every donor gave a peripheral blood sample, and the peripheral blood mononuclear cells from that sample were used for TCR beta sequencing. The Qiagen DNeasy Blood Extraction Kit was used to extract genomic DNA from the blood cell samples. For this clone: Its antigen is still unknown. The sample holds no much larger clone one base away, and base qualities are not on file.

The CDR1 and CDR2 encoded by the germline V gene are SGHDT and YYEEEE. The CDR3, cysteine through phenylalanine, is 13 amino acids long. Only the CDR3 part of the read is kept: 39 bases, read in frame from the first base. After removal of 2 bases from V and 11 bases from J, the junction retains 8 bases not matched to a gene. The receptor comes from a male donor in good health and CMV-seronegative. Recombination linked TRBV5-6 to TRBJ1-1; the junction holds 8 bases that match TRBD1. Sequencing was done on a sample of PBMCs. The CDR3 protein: CASSFRQGKEAFF. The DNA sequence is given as TGTGCCAGCAGCTTTAGACAGGGGAAAGAGGCTTTCTTT.